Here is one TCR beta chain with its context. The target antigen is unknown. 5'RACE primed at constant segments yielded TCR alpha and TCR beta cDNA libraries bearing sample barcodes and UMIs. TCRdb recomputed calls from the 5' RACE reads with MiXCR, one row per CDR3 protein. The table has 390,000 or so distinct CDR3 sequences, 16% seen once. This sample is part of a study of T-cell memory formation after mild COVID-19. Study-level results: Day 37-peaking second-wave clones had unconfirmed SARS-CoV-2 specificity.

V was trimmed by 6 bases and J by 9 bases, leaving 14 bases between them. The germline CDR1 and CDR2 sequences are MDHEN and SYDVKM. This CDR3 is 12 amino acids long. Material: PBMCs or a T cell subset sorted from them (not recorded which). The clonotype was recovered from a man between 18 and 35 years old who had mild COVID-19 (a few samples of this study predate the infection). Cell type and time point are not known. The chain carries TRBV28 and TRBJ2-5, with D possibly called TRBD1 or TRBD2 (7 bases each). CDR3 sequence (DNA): TGTGCCAGCAGGCTCCCAGGGGGGGCCCAGTACTTC. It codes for CASRLPGGAQYF.